This TCR beta chain comes out of a study of blood T cell repertoires in COVID-19. Overall study context: In each case, the material was cDNA or gDNA derived from T cells, B-cell-depleted T cells, or PBMCs.

In the original workflow: Reference gene primer amplification in the assay estimated nucleated cell counts. Assay: immunoSEQ multiplex PCR; the TCRdb copy retains only in-frame clones and omits some. V and J calls and clone size are copied from that table; D and trimming were computed from the DNA. This table has about 150,000 clones, over 80% appearing once. Seattle researchers signed up patients amid active infection and tracked them longitudinally. Germline values: CDR1 KGHSH, CDR2 LQKENI. With 2 bases clipped from V and 4 bases from J, the junction kept 4 bases outside the gene matches. The CDR3 sequence is 15 residues long.

J is TRBJ2-1 and V is TRBV18; 8 bases are shared with TRBD2. This receptor was obtained from a man younger than 40 with COVID-19, enrolled during active disease. The sequencing sample was made of peripheral blood. CDR3 region: CASSPSSGSYNEQFF. CDR3 DNA: TGTGCCAGCTCACCATCTAGCGGGTCTTACAATGAGCAGTTCTTC. The full variable domain, rest sourced from reference TRBV18 and TRBJ2-1, is NAGVMQNPRHLVRRRGQEARLRCSPMKGHSHVYWYRQLPEEGLKFMVYLQKENIIDESGMPKERFSAEFPKEGPSILRIQQVVRGDSAAYFCASSPSSGSYNEQFFGPGTRLTVL.